What follows are 32 T cell receptor beta chains derived from one specimen sequenced in a study of shared clonotypes between healthy human individuals. Clones were sequenced by immunoSEQ multiplex PCR, and TCRdb holds only the in-frame ones, with some missing. The sample shows hundreds of thousands of clones, about 95% of them seen only once. Sequencing used naive CD4+ T cells sorted from blood. Noted subset: CD45RA+ positively selected. These receptors originate from a woman in her twenties or thirties in good health.

The chain combines TRBV5-1 with TRBJ2-7; 9 nucleotides line up with TRBD1. The CDR3 is 14 residues long. V was pared by 2 bases and J by 5 bases, with 5 bases of the junction left unmatched. Germline CDR1 is SGHRS and CDR2 is YFSETQ. CDR3 protein: CASSLQGAGNEQYF. CDR3 nucleotides: TGCGCCAGCAGCTTACAGGGGGCTGGCAACGAGCAGTACTTC. Variable domain in full (rest from reference TRBV5-1 and TRBJ2-7): KAGVTQTPRYLIKTRGQQVTLSCSPISGHRSVSWYQQTPGQGLQFLFEYFSETQRNKGNFPGRFSGRQFSNSRSEMNVSTLELGDSALYLCASSLQGAGNEQYFGPGTRLTVT.

The chain combines TRBV15 with TRBJ2-7, with 8 bases lining up with TRBD1. The CDR3 contains 15 residues. Germline V gives CDR1 LNHNV, CDR2 YYDKDF (reference sequence). Trimming removed 2 bases from V and 0 bases from J; junction bases left unmatched: 3. This CDR3 reads CATSRSGQGSYEQYF. CDR3 nucleotides: TGTGCCACCAGCAGAAGCGGACAGGGCTCCTACGAGCAGTACTTC. Complete variable domain (other parts from reference TRBV15 and TRBJ2-7): DAMVIQNPRYQVTQFGKPVTLSCSQTLNHNVMYWYQQKSSQAPKLLFHYYDKDFNNEADTPDNFQSRRPNTSFCFLDIRSPGLGDTAMYLCATSRSGQGSYEQYFGPGTRLTVT.

V gene TRBV5-5 combines with J gene TRBJ2-7; no definite D call. Per the germline V gene, CDR1 is SGHKS and CDR2 is YYEKEE (reference sequence). The CDR3 contains 13 residues. Between the trimmed V and J ends, which lost 0 bases and 2 bases, there was a span of 6 bases. This CDR3 is CASSLGEPYEQYF. The CDR3 DNA reads as TGTGCCAGCAGCTTGGGAGAGCCCTACGAGCAGTACTTC.

The J gene is TRBJ2-1, the V gene TRBV7-3; D is perhaps TRBD1 (5 bases). Germline V lookup: CDR1 SGHTA, CDR2 FQGTGA. The CDR3 contains 14 residues. The V and J ends lost 5 bases and 6 bases respectively, with 14 bases between them. The CDR3 here is CASSLTGTVNEQFF. For the CDR3, the DNA is TGTGCCAGCAGCCTCACAGGAACGGTCAATGAGCAGTTCTTC.

V gene TRBV4-1 combines with J gene TRBJ2-7; no reliable D call. The V gene lost 0 bases and the J gene lost 0 bases, with 9 bases spanning the gap. Germline V gene data show CDR1 as MGHRA and CDR2 as YSYEKL. The CDR3 extends over 15 amino acids. CDR3: CASSQDPTASYEQYF. The CDR3 DNA sequence: TGCGCCAGCAGCCAAGATCCCACAGCCTCCTACGAGCAGTACTTC.

The chain uses TRBV28 and TRBJ2-7; perhaps TRBD2 as D (5 bases). This CDR3 spans 13 amino acids. V was shortened by 7 bases and J by 4 bases, with 14 bases between the two germline ends. The germline gives CDR1 MDHEN, CDR2 SYDVKM. CDR3 in amino acids: CASNRLRGYEQYF. Written as DNA, the CDR3 is TGTGCCAGCAACCGCCTCCGGGGTTACGAGCAGTACTTC.

The chain employs TRBV7-2 and TRBJ2-4; no reliable D call. The CDR3 has 17 residues. V was shortened by 1 base and J by 5 bases, with 18 bases between the two germline ends. CDR1 SGHTA and CDR2 FQGNSA come from the germline V gene. The CDR3 DNA is TGTGCCAGCAGCTTAGGCGCGTACGGGTTTAGCCAAAACATTCAGTACTTC. It is translated as CASSLGAYGFSQNIQYF.

This sequence joins TRBV21-1 and TRBJ2-1. TRBV21-1 is labeled a pseudogene. CDR3 length: 17 amino acids. CDR3 amino acids: CASSTNQKTITMSHRFF. CDR3 DNA sequence: TGTGCCAGCAGCACAAACCAAAAGACCATTACAATGAGCCACCGGTTCTTC.

This chain joins TRBV4-1 and TRBJ2-1; possibly TRBD1 for D (6 bases). The CDR3 runs 16 residues. Germline V gives CDR1 MGHRA, CDR2 YSYEKL. V was pared by 0 bases and J by 12 bases, with 21 bases between. The CDR3: CASSQELLGGKAVQFF. In DNA form, the CDR3 reads TGCGCCAGCAGCCAAGAACTTTTAGGGGGTAAGGCTGTGCAGTTCTTC.

J is TRBJ2-3 and V is TRBV27; no clear D. Between the trimmed V and J ends, which lost 2 bases and 2 bases, there was a span of 8 bases. There are 14 residues in the CDR3. The germline V gene encodes CDR1 MNHEY and CDR2 SMNVEV (reference sequence). DNA for the CDR3: TGTGCCAGCAGTTTAATCGAACCCACAGATACGCAGTATTTT. It encodes CASSLIEPTDTQYF.

The gene calls are TRBV27 and TRBJ2-2; 13 positions match TRBD2. Germline trimming cut 5 bases from V and 5 bases from J; bases unmatched to any gene: 11. From germline, CDR1 is MNHEY and CDR2 SMNVEV (reference sequence). The CDR3 runs 18 residues. The CDR3 loop reads CASSPRTSGRSRTGELFF. The CDR3 nucleotides read TGTGCCAGCAGTCCCCGGACTAGCGGGAGAAGCCGGACCGGGGAGCTGTTTTTT.

The chain couples TRBV2 to TRBJ1-1, with TRBD1 matching 7 bases. Germline CDR1 and CDR2: SNHLY and FYNNEI. The CDR3 consists of 14 residues. Unmatched junction bases numbered 12, after V lost 6 bases and J lost 8 bases. In DNA form, the CDR3 reads TGTGCCAGCAGCCTCGGGCAGGGGGGTCGAGAAGCTTTCTTT. It codes for CASSLGQGGREAFF.

This chain uses TRBV28 with TRBJ2-2; 7 bases are shared with TRBD1. CDR1 is MDHEN, CDR2 SYDVKM, per germline. The CDR3 is made up of 14 amino acids. The V gene end was trimmed by 6 bases and the J gene end by 8 bases; junction bases not matched to a gene: 9. The CDR3 region has the DNA TGTGCCAGCAGCTGGGACAGAGGAAGAGGGGAGCTGTTTTTT. As protein: CASSWDRGRGELFF.

The chain uses TRBV11-2 and TRBJ1-1; D gene unclear. The germline V and J ends were trimmed by 1 base and 1 base, with 10 bases remaining between them. Per germline, CDR1 SGHAT and CDR2 FQNNGV. The CDR3 has 15 amino acids. Here the CDR3 reads CASSLGFRSNTEAFF. CDR3 sequence (DNA): TGTGCCAGCAGCTTAGGATTTAGGTCGAACACTGAAGCTTTCTTT.

Only one count was recorded for this clone. This sequence joins TRBV19 and TRBJ1-2, with D hard to call. Trimming stripped 6 bases from V and 4 bases from J, with 12 bases between. Germline CDR1 LNHDA, CDR2 SQIVND (reference sequence). This CDR3 has 13 residues. CDR3 nucleotides: TGTGCCAGTAGGATCAGCGGCCGCTATGGCTACACCTTC. This gives the protein CASRISGRYGYTF.

The chain recombines TRBV4-1 with TRBJ2-1; D may correspond to TRBD1 or TRBD2 (5 bases each). Germline assignment: CDR1 MGHRA and CDR2 YSYEKL. V was clipped by 6 bases and J by 9 bases, with 12 bases between them. The CDR3 loop spans 12 amino acids. The CDR3 bases are TGCGCCAGCAGTCATCTTGGGACTGAGCAGTTCTTC. It specifies CASSHLGTEQFF.

CDR3 sequence: CASSPTANTEAFF. The CDR3, as DNA: TGTGCCAGTAGTCCGACAGCAAACACTGAAGCTTTCTTT. The chain links TRBV19 to TRBJ1-1; TRBD1 is a possible D gene (5 bases). Germline V gives CDR1 LNHDA, CDR2 SQIVND (reference sequence). The CDR3 is made up of 13 amino acids. V lost 5 bases and J lost 2, with 9 bases in between.

This rearrangement joins TRBV11-2 to TRBJ2-7; 8 bases line up with TRBD1. Germline CDR1 and CDR2: SGHAT and FQNNGV. Germline trimming cut 5 bases from V and 5 bases from J; bases unmatched to any gene: 11. The CDR3 sequence is 15 residues long. In DNA form, the CDR3 reads TGTGCCAGCAGCCCGGGCGCAGGGGGCGTCCACGAGCAGTACTTC. Translated: CASSPGAGGVHEQYF.

The chain recombines TRBV29-1 with TRBJ1-4; TRBD1 aligns across 8 bases. With V trimmed by 6 bases and J by 6 bases, 3 bases remained unmatched. The CDR3 has 12 amino acids. The germline V gene has CDR1 SQVTM and CDR2 ANQGSEA. CDR3 region: CSVTGADEKLFF. The CDR3 nucleotides read TGCAGCGTGACAGGGGCGGATGAAAAACTGTTTTTT.

In its sample, this clone was seen once. V gene TRBV5-1 combines with J gene TRBJ2-1, with TRBD2 matching over 11 bases. Germline V gene data show CDR1 as SGHRS and CDR2 as YFSETQ. J gave up 8 bases and V 0 bases, and 1 base lay outside the gene matches. This CDR3 has 14 amino acids. CDR3 bases: TGCGCCAGCAGCTTGGTAGCGGGAGGGGATGAGCAGTTCTTC. It translates to CASSLVAGGDEQFF. Full variable domain (missing parts from reference TRBV5-1 and TRBJ2-1): KAGVTQTPRYLIKTRGQQVTLSCSPISGHRSVSWYQQTPGQGLQFLFEYFSETQRNKGNFPGRFSGRQFSNSRSEMNVSTLELGDSALYLCASSLVAGGDEQFFGPGTRLTVL.

This sequence joins TRBV10-3 and TRBJ2-5; 12 bases agree with TRBD2. The J call may be incorrect, as the DNA end agrees better with TRBJ2-7. CDR3 length: 15 amino acids. Germline-derived CDR1 and CDR2 are ENHRY and SYGVKD. CDR3 DNA sequence: TGTGCCATCAGTGAGGCTAGCGGGAGGGCCAACGAGCAGTACTTC. Translation gives CAISEASGRANEQYF.

The chain employs TRBV7-2 and TRBJ2-1; TRBD2 matches 7 bases. Germline V gives CDR1 SGHTA, CDR2 FQGNSA. The CDR3 is 12 residues long. V shed 1 base and J 13 bases; nucleotides not matched to a gene: 4. The CDR3 DNA follows: TGTGCCAGCAGCTTAGTCAGCGGGGCACAGTTCTTC. Amino acid sequence: CASSLVSGAQFF.

This chain uses TRBV4-1 with TRBJ1-3, with no clear D. Germline loops: CDR1 MGHRA, CDR2 YSYEKL. The V end lost 2 bases, the J end lost 0 bases, and 8 bases lay between the germline ends. This CDR3 has 15 amino acids. CDR3 bases: TGCGCCAGCAGCCAAAGTCCTCTCTCTGGAAACACCATATATTTT. Its protein product is CASSQSPLSGNTIYF.

The rearrangement links TRBV7-1 to TRBJ2-3, with a tentative D call TRBD2 (8 bases). TRBV7-1 is classed as an ORF, of uncertain function. V shed 4 bases and J shed 4 bases, with 27 bases lying between them. CDR3 length equals 19 residues. CDR3 amino acids: CASSLVWISGKGAPDTQYF. Written as DNA, the CDR3 is TGTGCCAGCAGCTTAGTTTGGATTAGCGGGAAGGGGGCCCCAGATACGCAGTATTTT.

The rearrangement links TRBV5-4 to TRBJ2-1; D not resolved. Looked up from germline, CDR1 is SGHNT and CDR2 is YYREEE (reference sequence). Trimming removed 0 bases from V and 5 bases from J, with 12 bases in between. The CDR3 contains 15 residues. The CDR3 nucleotides read TGTGCCAGCAGCTTGGCCCGGAGAGCAGACAATGAGCAGTTCTTC. The encoded protein is CASSLARRADNEQFF.

The V gene is TRBV5-1, the J gene TRBJ2-1, with 8 bases identical to TRBD1. V was clipped by 4 bases and J by 9 bases; unmatched bases: 6. Germline V gene lookup returns CDR1 SGHRS and CDR2 YFSETQ. The CDR3 length is 13 residues. The chain's CDR3 is CASSITDRGEQFF. The CDR3 DNA reads TGCGCCAGCAGCATAACCGACAGGGGTGAGCAGTTCTTC.

The J gene is TRBJ2-7, the V gene TRBV7-9, with TRBD2 as a possible D gene (6 bases). In germline, CDR1 is SEHNR, CDR2 FQNEAQ (reference sequence). The CDR3 is 14 residues long. V gave up 1 base and J gave up 2 bases, with 9 bases separating them. The CDR3 DNA sequence: TGTGCCAGCAGCTTAGGACTAGGGGCCTACGAGCAGTACTTC. Translated, it gives CASSLGLGAYEQYF.

The rearrangement links TRBV5-4 to TRBJ2-2, with D maybe TRBD1 (6 bases). V lost 5 bases to trimming and J lost 1 base, with 9 bases between them. The length of the CDR3 is 14 residues. The germline V gene has CDR1 SGHNT and CDR2 YYREEE (reference sequence). The CDR3 coding sequence is TGTGCCAGCAGACCGACAGGGAACACCGGGGAGCTGTTTTTT. Amino acid sequence: CASRPTGNTGELFF. Based on the CDR3 plus reference TRBV5-4 and TRBJ2-2, the full variable domain is ETGVTQSPTHLIKTRGQQVTLRCSSQSGHNTVSWYQQALGQGPQFIFQYYREEENGRGNFPPRFSGLQFPNYSSELNVNALELDDSALYLCASRPTGNTGELFFGEGSRLTVL.

The CDR3: CAWSVLQGNTEAFF. In DNA, the CDR3 is TGTGCCTGGAGTGTACTACAGGGGAACACTGAAGCTTTCTTT. The V and J genes are TRBV30 and TRBJ1-1, with D tentatively TRBD1 (6 bases). This CDR3 is 14 amino acids long. V dropped 0 bases and J dropped 1 base, with 9 bases sitting between them. Germline V gene data show CDR1 as GTSNPN and CDR2 as SVGIG (reference sequence).

The genes are TRBV6-1 and TRBJ2-1; TRBD2 matches at 11 bases. Germline trimming cut 2 bases from V and 4 bases from J; bases unmatched to any gene: 10. The CDR3 has 18 amino acids. The V gene's germline CDR1 is MNHNS and CDR2 SASEGT. The CDR3 is CASSETHGRLAGYNEQFF. For the CDR3, the DNA is TGTGCCAGCAGTGAAACCCATGGCAGACTAGCGGGATACAATGAGCAGTTCTTC.

Only one count was recorded for this clone. The chain carries TRBV5-6 and TRBJ2-5, with D possibly being TRBD1 (5 bases). The CDR3 contains 13 residues. Trimming shortened V by 0 bases and J by 10 bases, and 13 bases separated the two germline ends. From germline, CDR1 is SGHDT and CDR2 YYEEEE. The CDR3, as DNA: TGTGCCAGCAGCTTGGGTGCAGGGAAAGTCCAGTACTTC. It codes for CASSLGAGKVQYF.

The CDR3 DNA sequence: TGCAGCACGGGTTTCCAAGAGACCCAGTACTTC. This translates into CSTGFQETQYF. The chain carries TRBV20-1 and TRBJ2-5; D is unresolved. CDR1 and CDR2 (germline): DFQATT, SNEGSKA (reference sequence). CDR3 size: 11 residues.